These 28 T cell receptor beta chains were sequenced from one sample in a study of blood T cell repertoires in COVID-19. Some clones are missing from TCRdb's copy, which holds only in-frame ones; the method was immunoSEQ multiplex PCR. The data hold 200,000 to 250,000 clones, with more than 80% observed a single time. Material for sequencing was PBMCs or T cells enriched from blood (not recorded which). These receptors were obtained from a man aged 45-60 years who had been exposed to COVID-19.

The gene calls are TRBV11-2 and TRBJ1-3; a weak D match, TRBD1 (6 bases). There are 15 residues in the CDR3. CDR1 is SGHAT, CDR2 FQNNGV, per germline. The V end lost 5 bases, the J end lost 2 bases, and 13 bases lay between the germline ends. CDR3 amino acids: CASSAGQYPGNTIYF. Here the CDR3 DNA reads TGTGCCAGCAGCGCCGGACAGTACCCTGGAAACACCATATATTTT. Drawing the rest from reference TRBV11-2 and TRBJ1-3, the complete variable domain is EAGVAQSPRYKIIEKRQSVAFWCNPISGHATLYWYQQILGQGPKLLIQFQNNGVVDDSQLPKDRFSAERLKGVDSTLKIQPAKLEDSAVYLCASSAGQYPGNTIYFGEGSWLTVV.

V is TRBV24-1 and J is TRBJ1-5; TRBD1 agrees at 9 bases. The CDR3 is 15 amino acids. Germline trimming cut 9 bases from V and 5 bases from J; bases unmatched to any gene: 10. The germline V gene encodes CDR1 KGHDR and CDR2 SFDVKD. The CDR3: CATQQGAGGHQPQHF. The CDR3 nucleotides are TGTGCCACCCAACAGGGGGCTGGCGGCCATCAGCCCCAGCATTTT.

The V gene is TRBV2, the J gene TRBJ2-1; a weak D match, TRBD1 (5 bases). The V end was cut by 4 bases, the J end by 6 bases, with 19 bases between. The CDR3 spans 16 residues. From germline, CDR1 is SNHLY and CDR2 FYNNEI. CDR3 sequence: CASSGWGRQGLNEQFF. CDR3 bases: TGTGCCAGCAGTGGATGGGGTCGCCAGGGCCTCAATGAGCAGTTCTTC.

This clone was counted once. This rearrangement joins TRBV7-9 to TRBJ1-4, with D unclear. This CDR3 comprises 15 residues. Germline V gene sequence: CDR1 SEHNR, CDR2 FQNEAQ (reference sequence). V lost 5 bases and J 8 bases, leaving 18 bases between the germline ends. The CDR3 DNA reads as TGTGCCAGCAGCCTCCCAGAGGGCCTGGGAGAAAAACTGTTTTTT. Translation gives CASSLPEGLGEKLFF.

This chain joins TRBV18 and TRBJ1-1; TRBD1 is a possible D gene (6 bases). V was trimmed by 5 bases and J by 0 bases, leaving 10 bases between them. The CDR3 length is 14 residues. From germline, CDR1 is KGHSH and CDR2 LQKENI. The CDR3 sequence is CASSTQGLNTEAFF. CDR3 nucleotides: TGTGCCAGCTCAACTCAGGGGTTGAACACTGAAGCTTTCTTT.

The chain links TRBV10-3 to TRBJ2-3, with 10 bases fitting TRBD2. V trimming: 2 bases; J trimming: 1 base; junction bases outside the gene matches: 3. Germline CDR1 ENHRY, CDR2 SYGVKD. The CDR3 totals 16 residues. The CDR3 coding sequence is TGTGCCATCAGTGAGACTAGCGGGGCTCGCACAGATACGCAGTATTTT. It yields the protein CAISETSGARTDTQYF.

This chain uses TRBV27 with TRBJ1-1; possible D gene TRBD1, 5 bases. CDR1 and CDR2 (germline): MNHEY, SMNVEV (reference sequence). The CDR3 is 16 residues long. Deletions cut 5 bases from V and 0 bases from J, with 16 bases between. CDR3 region: CASSHSLGEVNTEAFF. The CDR3 nucleotides are TGTGCCAGCAGTCACTCCCTAGGGGAGGTGAACACTGAAGCTTTCTTT.

The V call is TRBV16, the J call TRBJ1-2; D ambiguous. This CDR3 is 14 amino acids long. Germline lookup yields CDR1 KGHSY and CDR2 FQNENV. Trimming took 0 bases from V and 3 from J, leaving 8 bases between them. In DNA, the CDR3 is TGTGCCAGCAGCCAATCTCAAACAGACTATGGCTACACCTTC. This gives the protein CASSQSQTDYGYTF. The variable domain in full, completed from reference TRBV16 and TRBJ1-2, reads GEEVAQTPKHLVRGEGQKAKLYCAPIKGHSYVFWYQQVLKNEFKFLISFQNENVFDETGMPKERFSAKCLPNSPCSLEIQATKLEDSAVYFCASSQSQTDYGYTFGSGTRLTVV.

This clone appeared a few times. The chain carries TRBV7-8 and TRBJ1-1; D is ambiguous. The V end was cut by 5 bases, the J end by 1 base, with 11 bases between. CDR1 and CDR2 from the germline V gene are SGHVS and FQNEAQ. This CDR3 comprises 14 residues. The CDR3 sequence: CASSAINWNTEAFF. CDR3 bases: TGTGCCAGCAGCGCGATAAATTGGAACACTGAAGCTTTCTTT.

The V and J genes are TRBV27 and TRBJ1-1; TRBD1 aligns across 8 bases. V shed 5 bases, J shed 6 bases, and the junction held 8 bases outside the gene matches. There are 14 residues in the CDR3. Germline V gene lookup returns CDR1 MNHEY and CDR2 SMNVEV (reference sequence). CDR3 coding DNA: TGTGCCAGCAGTAGATACGACAGGGGACCTGAAGCTTTCTTT. Its protein is CASSRYDRGPEAFF.

This rearrangement joins TRBV7-9 to TRBJ1-6; D ambiguous. V gave up 11 bases and J gave up 6 bases, with 14 bases separating them. The V gene's germline CDR1 is SEHNR and CDR2 FQNEAQ (reference sequence). The CDR3 is 13 amino acids. CDR3 sequence: CAGRRTTNSPLHF. DNA for the CDR3: TGTGCCGGTCGACGGACTACTAATTCACCCCTCCACTTT. The full variable domain, with the rest looked up from reference TRBV7-9 and TRBJ1-6, is DTGVSQNPRHKITKRGQNVTFRCDPISEHNRLYWYRQTLGQGPEFLTYFQNEAQLEKSRLLSDRFSAERPKGSFSTLEIQRTEQGDSAMYLCAGRRTTNSPLHFGNGTRLTVT.

This clone has only a few counts. The J gene is TRBJ1-2, the V gene TRBV10-3; D gene unclear. The germline gives CDR1 ENHRY, CDR2 SYGVKD. The V and J ends lost 4 bases and 0 bases respectively, with 12 bases between them. The CDR3 length is 15 residues. CDR3: CAISGQLGANYGYTF. The CDR3 bases are TGTGCCATCAGTGGGCAGCTTGGAGCTAACTATGGCTACACCTTC.

The V gene is TRBV15, the J gene TRBJ1-4; D gene uncertain. V was pared by 0 bases and J by 8 bases, with 13 bases between. CDR1 and CDR2 from the germline V gene are LNHNV and YYDKDF (reference sequence). This CDR3 comprises 15 residues. Here the CDR3 DNA reads TGTGCCACCAGCAGAGATGGGCAACTAGGAGAAAAACTGTTTTTT. Its translation is CATSRDGQLGEKLFF.

In this sample, this clone turned up a few times. Sequence at one end of the junction differs from germline and may be a read error. This rearrangement joins TRBV6-5 to TRBJ2-7; D not resolved. Germline V gene lookup returns CDR1 MNHEY and CDR2 SVGAGI. The CDR3 runs 14 residues. CDR3 nucleotide sequence: TGTGCCAGCGGTTACACTGCCAACTCCTACGAGCAGTACTTC. As protein: CASGYTANSYEQYF.

In its sample, this clone was seen once. This sequence joins TRBV2 and TRBJ2-2; 7 positions match TRBD2. The V and J ends lost 9 bases and 3 bases, in that order; junction bases with no gene match: 1. CDR1 SNHLY and CDR2 FYNNEI come from the germline V gene. This CDR3 spans 12 amino acids. The CDR3 DNA sequence: TGTGCCAGTGGGGGGGACACCGGGGAGCTGTTTTTT. It specifies CASGGDTGELFF.

This clone was picked up one time. The V call is TRBV25-1, the J call TRBJ1-3; tentative D call: TRBD1 (5 bases). Germline CDR1 and CDR2: MGHDK and SYGVNS. Trimming cost V 8 bases and J 1 base, with 9 bases left between them. This CDR3 spans 13 amino acids. CDR3 coding DNA: TGTGCCAGCGGACAACCTTCTGGAAACACCATATATTTT. It specifies CASGQPSGNTIYF. Variable domain in full (rest from reference TRBV25-1 and TRBJ1-3): EADIYQTPRYLVIGTGKKITLECSQTMGHDKMYWYQQDPGMELHLIHYSYGVNSTEKGDLSSESTVSRIRTEHFPLTLESARPSHTSQYLCASGQPSGNTIYFGEGSWLTVV.

The CDR3: CASSSAGDYGYTF. The DNA for the CDR3 is TGTGCCAGCAGTTCGGCAGGGGATTATGGCTACACCTTC. The chain couples TRBV12-3 or TRBV12-4 to TRBJ1-2; TRBD1 is a possible D gene (6 bases). The CDR3 totals 13 residues. Trimming removed 4 bases from V and 5 bases from J, with 11 bases in between.

The chain uses TRBV5-1 and TRBJ1-4, with D perhaps TRBD1 (5 bases). V lost 2 bases and J lost 8, with 13 bases in between. The CDR3 is 14 residues long. Per the germline V gene, CDR1 is SGHRS and CDR2 is YFSETQ. CDR3 nucleotide sequence: TGCGCCAGCAGCTTCGGGCAGGGCTGGGAAAAACTGTTTTTT. This codes for CASSFGQGWEKLFF. Variable domain in full (rest from reference TRBV5-1 and TRBJ1-4): KAGVTQTPRYLIKTRGQQVTLSCSPISGHRSVSWYQQTPGQGLQFLFEYFSETQRNKGNFPGRFSGRQFSNSRSEMNVSTLELGDSALYLCASSFGQGWEKLFFGSGTQLSVL.

The chain joins TRBV5-1 to TRBJ1-1; D gene ambiguous. Germline V lookup: CDR1 SGHRS, CDR2 YFSETQ. The V end lost 3 bases, the J end lost 1 base, and 7 bases lay between the germline ends. CDR3 length: 13 amino acids. In nucleotides, the CDR3 is TGCGCCAGCAGCTCCACTACGAACACTGAAGCTTTCTTT. Its protein product is CASSSTTNTEAFF.

The V call is TRBV11-2, the J call TRBJ2-3, with TRBD2 matching over 7 bases. Looked up from germline, CDR1 is SGHAT and CDR2 is FQNNGV. This CDR3 is built from 16 residues. Trimming cost V 6 bases and J 3 bases; bases outside gene matches: 12. CDR3 sequence: CASRPAGGGVTDTQYF. CDR3 coding DNA: TGTGCCAGCAGACCCGCGGGCGGGGGAGTTACAGATACGCAGTATTTT.

J is TRBJ2-5 and V is TRBV5-1; D might be TRBD1 (6 bases). Germline V lookup: CDR1 SGHRS, CDR2 YFSETQ. Trimming shortened V by 1 base and J by 3 bases, and 10 bases separated the two germline ends. CDR3 length: 14 residues. As DNA, the CDR3 is TGCGCCAGCAGCTTGCGGCAGGGGAAAGAGACCCAGTACTTC. This translates into CASSLRQGKETQYF.

The rearrangement joins TRBV19 to TRBJ2-2, with TRBD2 matching 8 bases. This CDR3 contains 16 residues. Trimming removed 3 bases from V and 7 bases from J; junction bases left unmatched: 10. Looked up from germline, CDR1 is LNHDA and CDR2 is SQIVND (reference sequence). In DNA form, the CDR3 reads TGTGCCAGTAGTATTCCAGCGGGAGTACTCATCGGGGAGCTGTTTTTT. Translating gives CASSIPAGVLIGELFF.

This sequence joins TRBV4-1 and TRBJ2-7; 7 nucleotides agree with TRBD1. V dropped 0 bases and J dropped 2; count of bases not matched to a gene: 4. This CDR3 spans 15 amino acids. Germline lookup yields CDR1 MGHRA and CDR2 YSYEKL. The CDR3 reads CASSQDEGAAYEQYF. The CDR3, as DNA: TGCGCCAGCAGCCAAGACGAGGGGGCGGCCTACGAGCAGTACTTC.

The chain is built from TRBV7-2 and TRBJ1-2; 8 bases map to TRBD1. The germline CDR1 and CDR2 sequences are SGHTA and FQGNSA. The CDR3 runs to 17 residues. Trimming took 5 bases from V and 8 from J; bases not matched to a gene: 19. The CDR3 sequence: CASSAEPGQVTSRGYTF. DNA of the CDR3: TGTGCCAGCAGCGCAGAACCGGGACAGGTTACCTCTCGGGGCTACACCTTC.

The CDR3 nucleotides are TGTGCCAGCAGCAGAGGGACAGATTCTTACGAGCAGTACTTC. As protein: CASSRGTDSYEQYF. The V gene is TRBV6-5, the J gene TRBJ2-7; TRBD1 agrees at 7 bases. The CDR3 spans 14 residues. CDR1 is MNHEY and CDR2 is SVGAGI in the germline V gene. Trimming took 6 bases from V and 4 from J; bases not matched to a gene: 9.

The chain employs TRBV18 and TRBJ2-3, with 8 positions matching TRBD2. This CDR3 is built from 15 residues. CDR1 is KGHSH, CDR2 LQKENI, per germline. The ends lost 6 bases at V and 3 bases at J; junction bases unmatched: 8. The CDR3 sequence is CASSKGLGGTDTQYF. Written as DNA, the CDR3 is TGTGCCAGCTCGAAGGGACTAGGGGGGACAGATACGCAGTATTTT.

The chain employs TRBV18 and TRBJ1-3; no reliable D call. CDR1 KGHSH and CDR2 LQKENI come from the germline V gene. Trimming took off 6 bases at V and 3 bases at J, with 18 bases between the two ends. The CDR3 is 16 residues long. The CDR3 DNA is TGTGCCAGCTCGCCGACGCTAGGAGGGTTTGGAAACACCATATATTTT. It encodes CASSPTLGGFGNTIYF.

The V call is TRBV2, the J call TRBJ1-4, with D perhaps TRBD1 (6 bases). Trimming removed 9 bases at V and 8 bases at J, with 13 bases between. The CDR3 consists of 12 residues. CDR1 and CDR2 from the germline V gene are SNHLY and FYNNEI. DNA for the CDR3: TGTGCCAGTTGGGCCGGGACAGAAAAACTGTTTTTT. Protein product: CASWAGTEKLFF. Variable domain in full (rest from reference TRBV2 and TRBJ1-4): EPEVTQTPSHQVTQMGQEVILRCVPISNHLYFYWYRQILGQKVEFLVSFYNNEISEKSEIFDDQFSVERPDGSNFTLKIRSTKLEDSAMYFCASWAGTEKLFFGSGTQLSVL.